This T cell receptor (beta chain) stems from a study of T cells in Graves' hyperthyroidism and ophthalmopathy. Notes on the study in general: Median prediction lead before ophthalmopathy onset was 5 to 7 months with the model.

RNA transcripts served as the template for amplifying TCR beta CDR3 regions. RT-PCR in the first round (using the HTBI primer set) targeted the TCR CDR3. TCRdb reprocessed the multiplex PCR reads with MiXCR, giving one entry per CDR3 protein. The data show about 350,000 distinct CDR3 sequences, about 15% seen once. The CDR3 is 15 amino acids. In germline, CDR1 is SEHNR, CDR2 FQNEAQ (reference sequence). V dropped 5 bases and J dropped 3 bases, with 16 bases sitting between them. With respect to this clonotype: Antigen: not known.

Uncontrolled infection, other autoimmune disease, pregnancy or lactation barred patients from enrollment. Source material: blood. The TCR was taken from a woman aged 30 to 39 with Graves' hyperthyroidism. The chain has TRBV7-9 and TRBJ2-5; D is possibly TRBD1 or TRBD2 (5 bases each). The CDR3 DNA reads as TGTGCCAGCAGCGTCCCTCCGGGACCGAAAGAGACCCAGTACTTC. Its protein product is CASSVPPGPKETQYF.